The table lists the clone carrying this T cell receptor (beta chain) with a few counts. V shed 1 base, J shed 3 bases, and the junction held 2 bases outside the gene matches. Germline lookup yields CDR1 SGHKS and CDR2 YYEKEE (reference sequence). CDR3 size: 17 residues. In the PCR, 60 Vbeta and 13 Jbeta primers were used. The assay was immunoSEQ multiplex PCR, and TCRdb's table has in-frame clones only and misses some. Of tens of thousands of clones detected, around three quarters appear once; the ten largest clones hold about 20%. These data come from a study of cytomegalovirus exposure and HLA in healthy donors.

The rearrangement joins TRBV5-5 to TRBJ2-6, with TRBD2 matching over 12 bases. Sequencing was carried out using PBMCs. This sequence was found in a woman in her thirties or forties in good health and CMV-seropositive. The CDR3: CASSLRLAGVGANVLTF. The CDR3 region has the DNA TGTGCCAGCAGCTTGCGACTAGCGGGAGTTGGGGCCAACGTCCTGACTTTC.